These 26 T cell receptor beta chains were sequenced from one sample in a study of human thymus T cells (dated by TCRdb to 2020 to 2021). The library was generated by the immunoSEQ multiplex PCR assay. TCRdb provides this immuneACCESS table in a form limited to in-frame rearrangements. Some clones are lacking; in checked studies, under half of them reflect an unresolved V gene, and why the rest are absent is not known. The sample profile shows around 44,000 clones; 85% to 95% of them were found once. The ten largest clones add up to roughly 0.12% of the sample. Sequenced material: blood. The origin of the receptors is a boy younger than two with a congenital heart defect but otherwise immunologically healthy.

V and J are TRBV4-3 and TRBJ1-1, with D possibly being TRBD1 (5 bases). The CDR3 loop spans 14 amino acids. V was trimmed by 0 bases and J by 0 bases, leaving 5 bases between them. Germline loops: CDR1 LGHNA, CDR2 YSLEER. CDR3: CASSQDRVNTEAFF. Written as DNA, the CDR3 is TGCGCCAGCAGCCAAGACAGGGTGAACACTGAAGCTTTCTTT.

This chain links TRBV21-1 with TRBJ2-1; the table's D call, TRBD1, was not checked against the DNA. TRBV21-1 is given as a pseudogene. The length of the CDR3 is 15 residues. The DNA of the CDR3 is TGTGCCAGCAGGGCCGGGACAGGGTTCTACAATGAGCAGTTCTTC. It encodes CASRAGTGFYNEQFF.

V usage is TRBV7-6 and J usage is TRBJ2-7; D ambiguous. This CDR3 region has 13 residues. Germline values: CDR1 SGHVS, CDR2 FNYEAQ. Deletions cut 5 bases from V and 4 bases from J, with 12 bases between. The CDR3 bases are TGTGCCAGCAGCAAAGGCTTCCTTTACGAGCAGTACTTC. Its translation is CASSKGFLYEQYF.

CDR3: CASSPGQGAYGYTF. The CDR3 DNA follows: TGTGCCAGCAGCCCCGGACAGGGGGCCTATGGCTACACCTTC. This chain links TRBV2 with TRBJ1-2; 11 bases line up with TRBD1. The CDR3 spans 14 residues. CDR1 is SNHLY, CDR2 FYNNEI, per germline. The ends lost 6 bases at V and 4 bases at J; junction bases unmatched: 4. The full variable domain, its missing parts supplied by reference TRBV2 and TRBJ1-2, is EPEVTQTPSHQVTQMGQEVILRCVPISNHLYFYWYRQILGQKVEFLVSFYNNEISEKSEIFDDQFSVERPDGSNFTLKIRSTKLEDSAMYFCASSPGQGAYGYTFGSGTRLTVV.

The rearrangement joins TRBV30 to TRBJ2-5, with D uncertain. CDR3 length equals 12 residues. V was trimmed by 0 bases and J by 4 bases, leaving 6 bases between them. Germline loops: CDR1 GTSNPN, CDR2 SVGIG (reference sequence). The CDR3 DNA sequence: TGTGCCTGGAGTGTAGTGGTAGAGACCCAGTACTTC. It translates to CAWSVVVETQYF.

The CDR3 nucleotides read TGTGCCAGCAGTTACTCGACCTACGAGCAGTACTTC. Protein sequence: CASSYSTYEQYF. The chain combines TRBV6-6 with TRBJ2-7, with unresolved D. The germline V gene has CDR1 MNHNY and CDR2 SVGAGI (reference sequence). CDR3 size: 12 residues. Trimming shortened V by 0 bases and J by 2 bases, and 2 bases separated the two germline ends.

The V call is TRBV5-1, the J call TRBJ2-1, with TRBD2 matching over 10 bases. The V and J ends lost 1 base and 9 bases, in that order; junction bases with no gene match: 7. The CDR3 is 15 residues long. Germline V CDR1 and CDR2: SGHRS, YFSETQ. In nucleotides, the CDR3 is TGCGCCAGCAGCTTGAGTCTAGCGGGGGTCGGTGAGCAGTTCTTC. It translates to CASSLSLAGVGEQFF.

This chain connects TRBV7-9 to TRBJ1-2; D is unclear. This CDR3 spans 14 amino acids. CDR1 and CDR2 from the germline V gene are SEHNR and FQNEAQ (reference sequence). V lost 1 base to trimming and J lost 8 bases, with 14 bases between them. In DNA form, the CDR3 reads TGTGCCAGCAGCTTAGAACCAGTGAGGGAAGGCTACACCTTC. Protein sequence: CASSLEPVREGYTF.

This clone appeared once. The chain combines TRBV9 with TRBJ1-6; D is uncertain. Deletions cut 1 base from V and 5 bases from J, with 1 base between. The CDR3 extends over 12 amino acids. Germline V gives CDR1 SGDLS, CDR2 YYNGEE. The chain's CDR3 is CASSVNNSPLHF. DNA of the CDR3: TGTGCCAGCAGCGTAAATAATTCACCCCTCCACTTT.

This chain uses TRBV5-5 with TRBJ2-7; D tentatively fits TRBD1 or TRBD2 (5 bases each). The ends were cut back, 3 bases at V and 4 bases at J, with 14 bases in the middle. The CDR3 loop spans 14 amino acids. Germline V gives CDR1 SGHKS, CDR2 YYEKEE (reference sequence). The CDR3 DNA sequence: TGTGCCAGCAGCTCGGCAGGGAGTGGGTACGAGCAGTACTTC. It yields the protein CASSSAGSGYEQYF.

The chain's CDR3 is CASSLARGQFF. The DNA of the CDR3 is TGCGCCAGCAGCTTGGCCAGGGGGCAGTTCTTC. The V and J genes are TRBV5-1 and TRBJ2-1, with D possibly being TRBD1 (6 bases). The CDR3 sequence is 11 residues long. V lost 0 bases to trimming and J lost 12 bases, with 7 bases between them. CDR1 and CDR2 (germline): SGHRS, YFSETQ.

This clone was detected only once. The chain employs TRBV4-3 and TRBJ2-4; D might be TRBD1 or TRBD2, each matching 6 bases. The CDR3 is made up of 16 amino acids. CDR1 is LGHNA and CDR2 is YSLEER in the germline V gene. Trimming cost V 4 bases and J 8 bases, with 21 bases left between them. CDR3 sequence (DNA): TGCGCCAGCAGCCTCCTCGTGGGGGGCGGGTTGGACATTCAGTACTTC. Its translation: CASSLLVGGGLDIQYF.

The rearrangement uses TRBV5-1 and TRBJ2-5; 8 nucleotides line up with TRBD2. This CDR3 has 16 amino acids. Germline values: CDR1 SGHRS, CDR2 YFSETQ. V was pared by 0 bases and J by 4 bases, with 8 bases of the junction left unmatched. CDR3 DNA sequence: TGCGCCAGCAGCTTGGCGGGCGGGGGGCCCGGAGAGACCCAGTACTTC. Translating it yields CASSLAGGGPGETQYF.

The chain links TRBV6-5 to TRBJ1-2; tentatively, D is TRBD1 (5 bases). Germline V lookup: CDR1 MNHEY, CDR2 SVGAGI. Deletions cut 1 base from V and 7 bases from J, with 13 bases between. The CDR3 sequence is 14 residues long. The CDR3 loop reads CASSYFSARGGYTF. DNA of the CDR3: TGTGCCAGCAGTTACTTTTCGGCGAGGGGTGGCTACACCTTC.

The CDR3 sequence is CASSQADRGEQYF. CDR3 nucleotides: TGCGCCAGCAGCCAAGCCGACAGGGGGGAGCAGTACTTC. V usage is TRBV4-1 and J usage is TRBJ2-7; 9 nucleotides agree with TRBD1. V gave up 1 base and J gave up 7 bases; unmatched junction bases: 2. Germline lookup yields CDR1 MGHRA and CDR2 YSYEKL. CDR3 length equals 13 residues.

V usage is TRBV5-4 and J usage is TRBJ1-2; D remains ambiguous. The CDR3 loop spans 13 amino acids. V was pared by 0 bases and J by 1 base, with 4 bases between. Per germline, CDR1 SGHNT and CDR2 YYREEE (reference sequence). The CDR3 is CASSLDNNYGYTF. CDR3 in DNA: TGTGCCAGCAGCTTGGACAATAACTATGGCTACACCTTC.

The count of this clone is one. The chain uses TRBV19 and TRBJ2-1, with 10 bases identical to TRBD2. The germline V gene encodes CDR1 LNHDA and CDR2 SQIVND (reference sequence). The CDR3 is 16 amino acids. With V trimmed by 3 bases and J by 4 bases, 6 bases remained unmatched. CDR3 region: CASSIGAGGRYNEQFF. The CDR3 region has the DNA TGTGCCAGTAGTATCGGAGCGGGGGGGCGGTACAATGAGCAGTTCTTC.

This chain connects TRBV12-5 to TRBJ1-3, with a weak D call TRBD1 (5 bases). The CDR3 sequence is 17 residues long. V gave up 3 bases and J gave up 0 bases, with 15 bases separating them. Germline loops: CDR1 LGHNT, CDR2 FRNRAP. CDR3 region: CASGFIPPGYSGNTIYF. The CDR3 DNA is TGTGCTAGTGGTTTCATACCTCCAGGGTACTCTGGAAACACCATATATTTT.

V and J are TRBV6-5 and TRBJ1-1; 7 bases fit TRBD1. The CDR3 spans 13 residues. Trimming cost V 8 bases and J 1 base; bases outside gene matches: 4. Germline CDR1 is MNHEY and CDR2 is SVGAGI. The CDR3 reads CASEGQANTEAFF. CDR3 in DNA: TGTGCCAGCGAAGGACAGGCGAACACTGAAGCTTTCTTT.

This chain links TRBV7-6 with TRBJ1-1; TRBD1 matches 8 bases. CDR1 and CDR2 (germline): SGHVS, FNYEAQ. The CDR3 loop spans 14 amino acids. Losses at the gene ends were 5 bases for V and 1 base for J; bases not matched to a gene: 3. CDR3 sequence: CASSVGQGNTEAFF. CDR3 in DNA: TGTGCCAGCAGCGTAGGACAGGGGAACACTGAAGCTTTCTTT. The full variable domain, with the rest looked up from reference TRBV7-6 and TRBJ1-1, is GAGVSQSPRYKVTKRGQDVALRCDPISGHVSLYWYRQALGQGPEFLTYFNYEAQQDKSGLPNDRFSAERPEGSISTLTIQRTEQRDSAMYRCASSVGQGNTEAFFGQGTRLTVV.

V is TRBV29-1 and J is TRBJ2-7; 9 nucleotides agree with TRBD1. The CDR3 is 14 amino acids. V dropped 0 bases and J dropped 5; count of bases not matched to a gene: 5. From germline, CDR1 is SQVTM and CDR2 ANQGSEA. The CDR3 is CSVEDGQGSDEQYF. The CDR3 region has the DNA TGCAGCGTTGAAGATGGACAGGGGTCGGACGAGCAGTACTTC.

The V gene is TRBV25-1, the J gene TRBJ2-3; TRBD2 agrees at 7 bases. Trimming cost V 7 bases and J 0 bases; bases outside gene matches: 10. Germline CDR1 MGHDK, CDR2 SYGVNS. The CDR3 contains 16 residues. The chain's CDR3 is CASTVWGGGSTDTQYF. CDR3 DNA sequence: TGTGCCAGCACCGTGTGGGGCGGGGGTAGCACAGATACGCAGTATTTT.

In this sample, this clone turned up once. V and J are TRBV27 and TRBJ2-5; TRBD1 is a possible D gene (7 bases). This CDR3 has 18 residues. Trimming removed 4 bases at V and 1 base at J, with 22 bases between. Germline V gene lookup returns CDR1 MNHEY and CDR2 SMNVEV (reference sequence). DNA of the CDR3: TGTGCCAGCAGTTCTCGACAGGGTGGGGGGAGCCTCCAAGAGACCCAGTACTTC. Its translation: CASSSRQGGGSLQETQYF.

The chain is built from TRBV21-1 and TRBJ1-6. TRBV21-1 represents a pseudogene. CDR3 size: 16 residues. As DNA, the CDR3 is TGTGCCAGCAGCAAAGATCCGGTTCGTATTAATTCACCCCTCCACTTT. It encodes CASSKDPVRINSPLHF.

J is TRBJ2-1 and V is TRBV5-6; 10 nucleotides align to TRBD2. The germline V gene encodes CDR1 SGHDT and CDR2 YYEEEE. The CDR3 runs 15 residues. V was clipped by 1 base and J by 9 bases; unmatched bases: 7. Written as DNA, the CDR3 is TGTGCCAGCAGCTTGATCCAGCGGGGGGGCGGTGAGCAGTTCTTC. It translates to CASSLIQRGGGEQFF. The entire variable domain, with the rest obtained from reference TRBV5-6 and TRBJ2-1, is as follows: DAGVTQSPTHLIKTRGQQVTLRCSPKSGHDTVSWYQQALGQGPQFIFQYYEEEERQRGNFPDRFSGHQFPNYSSELNVNALLLGDSALYLCASSLIQRGGGEQFFGPGTRLTVL.

This chain connects TRBV27 to TRBJ2-3, with D maybe TRBD2 (6 bases). The germline V and J ends were trimmed by 8 bases and 1 base, with 10 bases remaining between them. The CDR3 contains 13 residues. Germline loops: CDR1 MNHEY, CDR2 SMNVEV (reference sequence). CDR3 DNA: TGTGCCAGCCGGGACTCTCGCACAGATACGCAGTATTTT. Its protein is CASRDSRTDTQYF.